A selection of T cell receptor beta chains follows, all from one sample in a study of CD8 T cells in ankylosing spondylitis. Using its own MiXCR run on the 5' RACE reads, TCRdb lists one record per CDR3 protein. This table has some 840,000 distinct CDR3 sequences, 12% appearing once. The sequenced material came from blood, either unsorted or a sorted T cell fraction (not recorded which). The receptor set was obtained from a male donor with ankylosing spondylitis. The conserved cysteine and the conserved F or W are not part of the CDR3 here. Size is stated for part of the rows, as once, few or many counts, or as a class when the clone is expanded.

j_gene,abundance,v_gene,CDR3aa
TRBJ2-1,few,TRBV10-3,AISELRGSYNEQF
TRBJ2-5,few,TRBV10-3,AISDNQRPGETQY
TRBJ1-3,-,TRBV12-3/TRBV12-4,ASRFDSSGNTIY
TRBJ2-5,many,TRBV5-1,ASSLQGIQETQY
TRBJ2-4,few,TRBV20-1,SAPRRGGPIAKNIQY
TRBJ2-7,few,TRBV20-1,SARTQGESYEQY
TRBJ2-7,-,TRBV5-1,ASSWGTSYEQY
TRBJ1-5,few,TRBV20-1,SVLQGDQPQH
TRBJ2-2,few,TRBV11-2,ASSFRGVGTGELF
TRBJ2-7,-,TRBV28,ASSLGITDRVGY
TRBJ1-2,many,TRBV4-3,ASSQGGFYGYT
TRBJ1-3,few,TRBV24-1,ATSSPRGSGNTIY
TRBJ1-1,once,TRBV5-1,ASSVELNTGAF
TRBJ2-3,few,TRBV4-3,ASSQVFRAPSTDTQY
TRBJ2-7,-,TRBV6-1,ASNQRPLQGYEQY
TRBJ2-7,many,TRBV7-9,ASSWAGYEQY
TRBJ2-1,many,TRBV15,ATSPGAGSYNEQF
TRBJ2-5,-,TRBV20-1,SAPTRNQETQY
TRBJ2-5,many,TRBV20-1,SARMWETQY
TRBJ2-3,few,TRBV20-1,SARGGSGGYVTDTQY
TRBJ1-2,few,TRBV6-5,ASSYGTGDYT
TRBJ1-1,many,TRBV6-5,ASSYRAHTEAF
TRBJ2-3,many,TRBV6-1,ASRRDSTDTQY
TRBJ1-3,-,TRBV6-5,ASSYDTPSGNTIY
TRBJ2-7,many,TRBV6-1,ASSPTGYNEQY
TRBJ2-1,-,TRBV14,ASSREGQQF
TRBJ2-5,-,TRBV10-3,AISESGYQETQY
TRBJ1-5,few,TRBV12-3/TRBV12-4,ASSFGSDSLNQPQH
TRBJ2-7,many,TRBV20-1,SANRQYEQY
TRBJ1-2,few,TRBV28,ASMNRGNLGYT
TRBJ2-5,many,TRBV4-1,ASSLIRGETQY
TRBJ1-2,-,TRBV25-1,ASSESSGYT
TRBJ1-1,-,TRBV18,ASSPLAGRGNTEAF
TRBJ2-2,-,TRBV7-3,ASSSTVQDGELF
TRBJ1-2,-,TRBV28,ASSAVYGYT
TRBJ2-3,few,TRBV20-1,SATGLRTDTQY
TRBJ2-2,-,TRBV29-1,SAHKGTGATGELF
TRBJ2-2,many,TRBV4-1,ASSPMGQGNTGELF
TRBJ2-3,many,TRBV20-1,SAGLAVTDTQY
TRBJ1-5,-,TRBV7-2,ASSLGHGNQPQH
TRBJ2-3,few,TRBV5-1,ASSIAQGPGAGDTQY
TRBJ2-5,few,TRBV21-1,ASSGARGELQETQY
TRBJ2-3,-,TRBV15,ATSKGRGSTDTQY
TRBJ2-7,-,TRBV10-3,AISETASGRASYEQY
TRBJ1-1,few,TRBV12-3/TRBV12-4,ASSLDRSEAF
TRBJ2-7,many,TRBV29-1,SVTGATRHEQY
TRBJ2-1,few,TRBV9,ASSRGGTGLNEQF
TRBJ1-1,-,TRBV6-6,ASTTPLNTEAF
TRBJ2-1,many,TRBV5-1,ASSFLAGGKYNEQF
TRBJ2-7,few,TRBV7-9,ASSPGLLREQY
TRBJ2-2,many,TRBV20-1,SASGLLAGELF
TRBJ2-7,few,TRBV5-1,ASSFESGIIVYEQY
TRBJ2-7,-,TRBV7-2,ASSLAPGLEY
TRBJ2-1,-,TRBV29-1,SVVWYNEQF
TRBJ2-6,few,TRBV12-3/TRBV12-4,ASTHRQLYWANVLT
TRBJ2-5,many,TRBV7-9,ASSFKETQY
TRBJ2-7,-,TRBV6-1,ASRKVPGTGSSYEQY